Included here is one T cell receptor (beta chain) sequence, with context. Its recognized antigen is unknown. The input lacks base qualities; no much larger clone sits a single base away. For deep sequencing, each PBMC sample was run in six replicates, with libraries mostly built from 400 to 550 ng of input genomic DNA. The immunoSEQ hsTCRbeta kit was used to prepare TCRbeta libraries according to the manufacturer's instructions. An Illumina NovaSeq 6000 S4 flow cell was used to sequence the final libraries, which had first been combined to 3 nM. The study's processing was this. The immunoSEQ Analyzer handled quality control and preprocessing of the raw data. The analysis was restricted to productive rearrangements, with each unique CDR3 amino acid sequence defining a clonotype. Using the R package tcR, the researchers computed the Gini-Simpson index as their estimate of repertoire clonality. Student's t test was used to compare Gini indices, and Pearson correlation was used to assess associations with tumor size change. TCRdb stores this immuneACCESS table with in-frame sequences only. Part of the clones is absent; in the studies checked, under half of the shortfall reflects unresolved V genes, and no reason is known for the rest. The DNA was the basis for D and trimming; V, J and clone size are from that table. The sample table lists roughly 14,000 clones, around 80% of them with a count of one. The ten largest clones take up over 2% of the sample.

This sample was included in a study of neoadjuvant anti-PD-1 for oral cavity cancer (TCRdb year 2021). About the study as a whole: Patients mostly received three to four biweekly doses of nivolumab at 3 mg/kg before curative-intent surgical resection. For patients who did not progress, a fourth nivolumab dose was given around day 43, followed by definitive surgical resection on days 50-56. Responders were defined as patients with complete response, partial response or stable disease by RECIST 1.1; non-responders were defined as patients with progression. An approximately 32% response rate was observed in the parent correlative cohort, in which approximately 11 patients were included. Here is what the overall study found, with its caveats: TCR analyses included only three patients per response group, and the authors called for larger cohorts for validation. Higher pretreatment blood Treg/Th17 ratios correlated with both higher pretreatment blood TCRbeta clonality and lower post-treatment tumor TCRbeta clonality. After neoadjuvant nivolumab, significantly higher T cell clonality (Gini index) was found within PBMCs in non-responders than in responders.

CDR3 length: 13 amino acids, cysteine to phenylalanine. Just the 39-base CDR3 DNA is kept, in frame starting at base 1. At the junction V is shortened by 0 bases and J by 1 base, with 3 bases in between. Via the germline V gene, CDR1 is SGHTA and CDR2 FQGTGA. In light of the paper, this sample's time point label describes: after neoadjuvant nivolumab, at surgical resection. Patients were newly diagnosed with stage II-IVA oral cavity squamous cell carcinoma and had received no prior systemic or radiation treatment. The cohort consisted of patients with HPV-negative, locally advanced oral cavity squamous cell carcinoma. Peripheral blood mononuclear cells were analyzed directly, without maintenance or expansion in culture. The samples were drawn from a longitudinal correlative study tied to a single-arm phase II trial testing neoadjuvant nivolumab in oral cavity squamous cell carcinoma. Genomic DNA-based TCRbeta sequencing was performed on subject-matched pre- and post-treatment PBMCs and tumors from three responders and three non-responders. Peripheral blood mononuclear cells were drawn once before nivolumab treatment and a second time after treatment, when surgery took place. The Maxwell RSC DNA from Cells kit was used to extract genomic DNA from PBMCs.

The clonotype comes from a person aged 35 to 85 with oral cavity squamous cell carcinoma. Sequenced here: PBMCs, sampled after nivolumab (anti-PD-1) treatment. The V and J segments used are TRBV7-3 and TRBJ1-1; there is no confident call for the D gene. DNA sequence: TGTGCCAGCAGCTTAACAAAGAACACTGAAGCTTTCTTT. It codes for CASSLTKNTEAFF. Joined to the reference TRBV7-3 and TRBJ1-1 proteins, this CDR3 gives the full variable domain: GAGVSQTPSNKVTEKGKYVELRCDPISGHTALYWYRQSLGQGPEFLIYFQGTGAADDSGLPNDRFFAVRPEGSVSTLKIQRTERGDSAVYLCASSLTKNTEAFFGQGTRLTVV.